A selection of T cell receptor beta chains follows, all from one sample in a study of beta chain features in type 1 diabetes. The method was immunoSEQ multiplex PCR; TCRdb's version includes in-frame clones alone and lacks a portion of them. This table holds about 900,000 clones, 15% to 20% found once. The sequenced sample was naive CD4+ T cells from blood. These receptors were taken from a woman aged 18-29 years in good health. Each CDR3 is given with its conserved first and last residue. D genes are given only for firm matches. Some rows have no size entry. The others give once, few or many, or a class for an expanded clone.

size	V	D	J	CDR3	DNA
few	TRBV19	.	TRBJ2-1	CASSIQAVSYNEQFF	TGTGCCAGTAGTATCCAGGCAGTCTCCTACAATGAGCAGTTCTTC
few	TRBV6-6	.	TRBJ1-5	CASTGANSNQPQHF	TGTGCCAGCACAGGAGCAAATAGCAATCAGCCCCAGCATTTT
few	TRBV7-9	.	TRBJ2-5	CASSPDDREGETQYF	TGTGCCAGCAGCCCCGACGACAGGGAGGGGGAGACCCAGTACTTC
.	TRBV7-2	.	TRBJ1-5	CASSRIQGQPQHF	TGTGCCAGCAGTCGGATACAAGGTCAGCCCCAGCATTTT
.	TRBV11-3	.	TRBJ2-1	CASSTGGGASEQFF	TGTGCCAGCAGCACCGGAGGCGGAGCGAGTGAGCAGTTCTTC
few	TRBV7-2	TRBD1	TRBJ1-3	CASSLQGVSGNTIYF	TGTGCCAGCAGCTTACAGGGGGTCTCCGGAAACACCATATATTTT
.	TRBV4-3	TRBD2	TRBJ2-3	CASSQESGGSPDTQYF	TGCGCCAGCAGCCAAGAAAGCGGGGGGTCCCCAGATACGCAGTATTTT
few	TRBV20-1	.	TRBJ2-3	CSAPRTDTQYF	TGCAGTGCACCACGGACAGATACGCAGTATTTT
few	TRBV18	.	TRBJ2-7	CASSSAQLYEQYF	TGTGCCAGCTCATCCGCACAGTTGTACGAGCAGTACTTC
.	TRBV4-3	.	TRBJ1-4	CASSGMGTSGNEKLFF	TGCGCCAGCAGCGGTATGGGGACATCGGGTAATGAAAAACTGTTTTTT
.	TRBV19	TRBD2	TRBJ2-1	CASSSPTSESYNEQFF	TGTGCCAGTAGTAGCCCGACTAGCGAGTCCTACAATGAGCAGTTCTTC